This entry is about one T cell receptor beta chain. As yet, its antigen is unknown. Some clones are missing from TCRdb's copy, which holds only in-frame ones; the method was immunoSEQ multiplex PCR. The table lists tens of thousands of clones, approximately 90% of them singletons, with nearly 2.5% in the top ten. The data are from a study of T cells in tuberculosis. Overall study findings and caveats: A GMM-specific repertoire classifier reached 75% to 90% accuracy, AUROC under 0.95.

Time point reported: new active TB diagnosis, blood taken before or within 7 days of starting treatment. Patients were newly diagnosed, HIV-seronegative, and aged 18 or older. The material sequenced was PBMCs, taken at tuberculosis diagnosis. This clonotype was obtained from an adult with tuberculosis.

In DNA, the CDR3 is TGTGCCAGCTCACCACAGGGGGCGATGGAGAATTCACCCCTCCACTTT. This sequence encodes CASSPQGAMENSPLHF. The chain couples TRBV18 to TRBJ1-6; 7 bases align to TRBD1. The CDR3 totals 16 residues. Germline V gene lookup returns CDR1 KGHSH and CDR2 LQKENI. V lost 1 base, J lost 7 bases, and 7 bases stayed unmatched.